This T cell receptor (beta chain) came from a study of Ad26.COV2.S vaccination and SARS-CoV-2 variants. With regard to this clone: Its antigen is still unknown.

CDR1 SGHTA and CDR2 FQGNSA come from the germline V gene. The trim removed 4 bases at V and 5 bases at J, leaving 13 bases unmatched. This CDR3 is built from 16 residues. Method: immunoSEQ multiplex PCR; TCRdb's copy keeps in-frame clones and lacks some. The sample includes about 350,000 clones, around 90% seen only once; the top ten take roughly 3.6%. Treatment specified: roughly 18 received Ad26.COV2.S at low or high dose, single or two shots; a few received placebo; per-sample allocation not given. Specimen acquisition occurred on day 63 following the initial vaccine or placebo injection. Immunization relied on an Ad26 vector, which expressed Wuhan-strain SARS-CoV-2 spike. Study-level points and caveats: Substantial breadth in spike-specific CD8+ and CD4+ T cell responses was reportedly seen after vaccination.

The sequence came from a person aged 18-65 years who received the Ad26.COV2.S COVID-19 vaccine or a placebo. The source material was peripheral blood, sampled in a trial of Ad26.COV2.S vaccine versus placebo. The chain carries TRBV7-2 and TRBJ2-7; 8 bases match TRBD2. The CDR3 nucleotides read TGTGCCAGCAGCTCGGGGCTCGGGGGGGAGGTTCACGAGCAGTACTTC. Translating it yields CASSSGLGGEVHEQYF.